Listed below are T cell receptor beta chains from one sample, sequenced in a study of T cell responses to AZD1222 COVID-19 vaccine. Assay used: immunoSEQ multiplex PCR; TCRdb lists only in-frame clones, some missing. The top ten clones hold approximately 20% of a sample with 150,000 to 180,000 clones, roughly nine tenths of them seen once. The sequencing here drew on peripheral blood, taken on day 0 of AZD1222 vaccination. These receptors all come from an adult in good health. Each CDR3 is given without its conserved first and last residue.

v_gene: TRBV7-3
len: 12
j_gene: TRBJ2-3
CDR3aa: ASSPRLSTDTQY

v_gene: TRBV9
len: 15
j_gene: TRBJ1-5
CDR3aa: ASSVATGAVGNQPQH

v_gene: TRBV20-1
len: 11
j_gene: TRBJ1-1
CDR3aa: SASQDLNTEAF

v_gene: TRBV28
len: 11
j_gene: TRBJ1-5
CDR3aa: ASVIKGNQPQH

v_gene: TRBV5-4
len: 13
j_gene: TRBJ1-1
CDR3aa: ASSSPGQGNTEAF

v_gene: TRBV28
len: 13
j_gene: TRBJ1-4
CDR3aa: ASSLWGMEGEKLF

v_gene: TRBV6-5
len: 12
j_gene: TRBJ2-5
CDR3aa: ASSYWDTKETQY

v_gene: TRBV18
len: 11
j_gene: TRBJ1-2
CDR3aa: ASSPNRDTGYT

v_gene: TRBV11-2
len: 12
j_gene: TRBJ2-7
CDR3aa: ASSLQAGDYEQY

v_gene: TRBV6-5
len: 12
j_gene: TRBJ1-5
CDR3aa: ASSKSRGDQPQH

v_gene: TRBV6-4
len: 13
j_gene: TRBJ2-1
CDR3aa: ASRKDVLSYNEQF